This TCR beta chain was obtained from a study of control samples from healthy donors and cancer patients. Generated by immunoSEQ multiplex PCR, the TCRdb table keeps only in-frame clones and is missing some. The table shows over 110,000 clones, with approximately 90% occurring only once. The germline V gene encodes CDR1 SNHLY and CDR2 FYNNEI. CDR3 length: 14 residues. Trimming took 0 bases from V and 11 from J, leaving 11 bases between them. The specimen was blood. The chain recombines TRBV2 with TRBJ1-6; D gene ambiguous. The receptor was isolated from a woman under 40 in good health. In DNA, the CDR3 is TGTGCCAGCAGTGAAGCTGTGAGCCCTACACCCCTCCACTTT. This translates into CASSEAVSPTPLHF.